This TCR beta chain was recovered during a study of T cell repertoires in cytomegalovirus infection. In the case of this clonotype: Its antigen is as yet unknown.

This CDR3 spans 15 amino acids. Germline CDR1 LGHNA, CDR2 YSLEER. The V segment lost 3 bases and the J segment 6 bases; nucleotides outside the gene matches: 5. MiXCR, applied by TCRdb to the reads, yields one record per CDR3 protein. The sample records hundreds of thousands of distinct CDR3 sequences, roughly 30% being singletons. This clonotype originated in a human donor in good health (CMV status not recorded). Some clones in this sample may be carry-over from other donors' samples. V gene TRBV4-3 combines with J gene TRBJ1-5, with 10 bases fitting TRBD1. The sequencing used cultured PBMCs, collected from culture after CMV antigen stimulation. This chain's CDR3 is CASSQGTGEAQPQHF. CDR3 nucleotides: TGCGCCAGCAGCCAGGGGACAGGGGAGGCTCAGCCCCAGCATTTT.